Listed below are T cell receptor beta chains from one sample, sequenced in a study of shared clonotypes between healthy human individuals. Profiled with immunoSEQ multiplex PCR; TCRdb holds only in-frame clones, not every one. The sample records approximately 95,000 clones, 65% to 70% being singletons. The sequenced sample consisted of memory CD8+ T cells sorted from blood. These receptors all come from a young man in good health. CDR3s include the opening cysteine and the closing phenylalanine or tryptophan. D genes are given only for firm matches. Size is omitted from some rows. Given values are once, few, many or a class for expanded clones.

v_call,d_call,j_call,clone_size,cdr3_aa,cdr3_nt
TRBV7-3,TRBD2,TRBJ2-1,-,CASSLVPSGRDYNEQFF,TGTGCCAGCAGCTTAGTGCCTAGCGGTAGGGACTACAATGAGCAGTTCTTC
TRBV27,-,TRBJ2-2,few,CASSPPVGAPGELFF,TGTGCCAGCAGTCCACCTGTAGGGGCGCCCGGGGAGCTGTTTTTT
TRBV11-1,-,TRBJ2-7,-,CASSYSSGASYEQYF,TGTGCCAGCAGCTATTCCTCGGGAGCGTCCTACGAGCAGTACTTC
TRBV15,-,TRBJ1-4,-,CATSRDLGWDEKLFF,TGTGCCACCAGCAGAGATTTGGGGTGGGATGAAAAACTGTTTTTT
TRBV28,-,TRBJ2-3,-,CASSLSGNTDTQYF,TGTGCCAGCAGTTTGTCCGGGAACACAGATACGCAGTATTTT
TRBV29-1,-,TRBJ2-3,-,CSVEVLAAGEGDTQYF,TGCAGCGTGGAAGTTCTAGCGGCAGGGGAGGGAGATACGCAGTATTTT
TRBV30,-,TRBJ1-5,-,CAWSVGAAVRQPQHF,TGTGCCTGGAGTGTAGGGGCGGCGGTTAGGCAGCCCCAGCATTTT
TRBV10-3,TRBD2,TRBJ2-1,-,CAISEGRESNEQFF,TGTGCCATCAGTGAGGGGCGGGAGAGCAATGAGCAGTTCTTC
TRBV30,TRBD2,TRBJ2-3,many,CAWARGPGTSGGLTDTQYF,TGTGCCTGGGCCAGGGGGCCCGGGACTAGCGGGGGCCTCACAGATACGCAGTATTTT
TRBV5-8,-,TRBJ1-5,-,CASSATSNQPQHF,TGTGCCAGCAGCGCTACATCGAATCAGCCCCAGCATTTT
TRBV2,TRBD1,TRBJ1-5,-,CASSADRGNRENQPQHF,TGTGCCAGCAGCGCCGACAGGGGAAATAGAGAGAATCAGCCCCAGCATTTT
TRBV7-4,TRBD1,TRBJ2-2,-,CASSYRQGANTGELFF,TGTGCCAGCAGTTATCGACAGGGAGCGAACACCGGGGAGCTGTTTTTT
TRBV18,TRBD1,TRBJ2-7,few,CASSPGDRISYEQYF,TGTGCCAGCTCACCGGGGGACAGGATATCTTACGAGCAGTACTTC
TRBV7-6,TRBD2,TRBJ2-3,-,CASSLRSGTTDTQYF,TGTGCCAGCAGCTTAAGGAGCGGGACTACAGATACGCAGTATTTT
TRBV15,TRBD1,TRBJ1-2,-,CATSRDEQGSYGYTF,TGTGCCACCAGCAGAGATGAACAGGGGTCCTATGGCTACACCTTC
TRBV20-1,-,TRBJ2-2,-,CPTGELFF,TGCCCCACCGGGGAGCTGTTTTTT
TRBV28,TRBD2,TRBJ2-5,-,CASSLWASGSQETQYF,TGTGCCAGCAGTTTATGGGCTAGCGGGTCACAAGAGACCCAGTACTTC
TRBV9,TRBD2,TRBJ2-3,-,CASSVSDLAGVDTQYF,TGTGCCAGCAGCGTTAGTGACCTAGCGGGAGTAGATACGCAGTATTTT
TRBV28,-,TRBJ2-3,-,CASSLWGAGTDTQYF,TGTGCCAGCAGTTTGTGGGGGGCAGGCACAGATACGCAGTATTTT
TRBV29-1,-,TRBJ2-7,-,CSVELRGHSYEQYF,TGCAGCGTTGAGTTGCGGGGGCACTCCTACGAGCAGTACTTC
TRBV6-6,-,TRBJ2-5,many,CASSPLTGPQTQYF,TGTGCCAGCAGCCCCCTGACAGGCCCCCAGACCCAGTACTTC
TRBV6-4,TRBD1,TRBJ2-1,many,CASSDSTGGFFEQFF,TGTGCCAGCAGTGACTCGACAGGGGGCTTTTTTGAGCAGTTCTTC
TRBV10-2,-,TRBJ2-1,-,CASRVARPNEQFF,TGCGCCAGCAGGGTAGCGCGACCCAATGAGCAGTTCTTC
TRBV14,-,TRBJ2-7,-,CASSQVGFLWPPRGPSYEQYF,TGTGCCAGCAGCCAAGTCGGCTTTCTCTGGCCACCCCGCGGCCCCTCCTACGAGCAGTACTTC
TRBV2,-,TRBJ2-3,once,CASSELGTRGWATDTQYF,TGTGCCAGCAGTGAACTTGGAACTAGGGGGTGGGCCACAGATACGCAGTATTTT
TRBV18,TRBD1,TRBJ1-4,-,CASSLLPSDRAANEKLFF,TGTGCCAGCTCACTACTCCCTTCGGACAGGGCGGCTAATGAAAAACTGTTTTTT
TRBV28,-,TRBJ2-1,-,CASSLGQLYNEQFF,TGTGCCAGCAGTTTGGGGCAGCTCTACAATGAGCAGTTCTTC
TRBV27,-,TRBJ2-3,-,CASSFVDTVDTQYF,TGTGCCAGCAGTTTCGTGGACACTGTAGATACGCAGTATTTT
TRBV28,TRBD1,TRBJ2-5,-,CASYLPGQGETQYF,TGTGCCAGCTATCTACCGGGACAGGGAGAGACCCAGTACTTC
TRBV5-6,-,TRBJ2-3,-,CASSLGADTQYF,TGTGCCAGCAGCTTGGGCGCAGATACGCAGTATTTT
TRBV5-4,TRBD2,TRBJ2-2,-,CASSLSGSTGELFF,TGTGCCAGCAGCCTAAGCGGGAGCACCGGGGAGCTGTTTTTT
TRBV6-5,TRBD2,TRBJ2-3,-,CASSSTSGRGTDTQYF,TGTGCCAGCAGTTCAACTAGCGGGAGGGGAACAGATACGCAGTATTTT
TRBV6-5,-,TRBJ1-3,few,CASRTASGNTIYF,TGTGCCAGCCGGACAGCCTCTGGAAACACCATATATTTT
TRBV10-3,-,TRBJ2-7,-,CAINKQGRFSYEQYF,TGTGCCATCAATAAGCAGGGGCGGTTCTCCTACGAGCAGTACTTC
TRBV19,TRBD2,TRBJ2-1,-,CAGSSAGDYNEQFF,TGTGCCGGCTCCTCGGCGGGAGATTACAATGAGCAGTTCTTC
TRBV11-2,TRBD2,TRBJ2-7,few,CASSIAGVASYEQYF,TGTGCCAGCAGCATAGCGGGAGTCGCCTCCTACGAGCAGTACTTC
TRBV18,-,TRBJ1-2,few,CASSPGNFYGYTF,TGTGCCAGCTCACCGGGAAACTTCTATGGCTACACCTTC
TRBV6-5,-,TRBJ2-7,few,CASSYSQGLSYEQYF,TGTGCCAGCAGTTACTCGCAGGGCCTCTCCTACGAGCAGTACTTC
TRBV29-1,-,TRBJ1-1,-,CSVAYMNTEAFF,TGCAGCGTGGCCTACATGAACACTGAAGCTTTCTTT
TRBV28,-,TRBJ2-7,-,CASSTTHYEQYF,TGTGCCAGCAGCACGACCCACTACGAGCAGTACTTC
TRBV28,-,TRBJ1-2,-,CASSNPSGYYGYTF,TGTGCCAGCAGCAACCCATCAGGGTACTATGGCTACACCTTC
TRBV6-6,-,TRBJ1-5,-,CASSLLGPQHF,TGTGCCAGCAGTCTCCTGGGGCCCCAGCATTTT
TRBV9,-,TRBJ2-2,-,CASSPTGARLNTGELFF,TGTGCCAGCAGCCCTACTGGGGCCAGACTGAACACCGGGGAGCTGTTTTTT
TRBV28,-,TRBJ1-5,-,CASSPSSWGNQPQHF,TGTGCCAGCAGTCCATCATCTTGGGGCAATCAGCCCCAGCATTTT
TRBV2,-,TRBJ2-7,many,CASMEDIYEQYF,TGTGCCAGCATGGAAGACATCTACGAGCAGTACTTC
TRBV7-8,TRBD1,TRBJ1-2,-,CASSPRRDRNYGYTF,TGTGCCAGCAGCCCCAGGAGGGACAGAAACTATGGCTACACCTTC
TRBV6-5,-,TRBJ2-2,few,CASSYSITANTGELFF,TGTGCCAGCAGTTACTCGATTACAGCGAACACCGGGGAGCTGTTTTTT
TRBV6-6,-,TRBJ1-2,-,CASSGVGPTSDGYTF,TGTGCCAGCAGTGGCGTAGGACCGACCTCAGATGGCTACACCTTC
TRBV7-8,-,TRBJ1-5,-,CASSLTRDQPQHF,TGTGCCAGCAGCCTAACACGGGATCAGCCCCAGCATTTT
TRBV5-1,-,TRBJ2-3,-,CASRGSVANTDTQYF,TGCGCCAGTAGGGGCAGCGTGGCAAACACAGATACGCAGTATTTT
TRBV14,TRBD2,TRBJ2-2,-,CASSQVAGAGTGELFF,TGTGCCAGCAGCCAAGTGGCGGGAGCAGGGACCGGGGAGCTGTTTTTT
TRBV28,TRBD2,TRBJ2-2,few,CASSLSLAGTGELFF,TGTGCCAGCAGTTTATCACTAGCGGGCACCGGGGAGCTGTTTTTT